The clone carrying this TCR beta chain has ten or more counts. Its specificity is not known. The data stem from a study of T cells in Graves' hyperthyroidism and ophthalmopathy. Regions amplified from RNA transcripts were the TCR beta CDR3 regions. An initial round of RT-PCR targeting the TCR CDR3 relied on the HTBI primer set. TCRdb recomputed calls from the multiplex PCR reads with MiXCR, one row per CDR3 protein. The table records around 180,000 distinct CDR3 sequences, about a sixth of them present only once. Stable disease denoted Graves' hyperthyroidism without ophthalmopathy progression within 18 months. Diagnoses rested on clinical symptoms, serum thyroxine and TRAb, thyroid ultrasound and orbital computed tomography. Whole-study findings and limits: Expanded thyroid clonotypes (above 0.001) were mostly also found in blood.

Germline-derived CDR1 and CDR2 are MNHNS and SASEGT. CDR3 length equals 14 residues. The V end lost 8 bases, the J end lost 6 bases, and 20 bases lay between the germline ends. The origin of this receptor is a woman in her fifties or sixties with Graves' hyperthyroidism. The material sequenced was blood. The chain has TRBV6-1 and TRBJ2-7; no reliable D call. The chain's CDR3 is CASVSKARHGEQYF. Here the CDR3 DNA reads TGTGCCAGCGTTAGTAAGGCCCGCCACGGCGAGCAGTACTTC.